This TCR beta chain was recovered during a study of T cell responses to AZD1222 COVID-19 vaccine. Study-wide results and caveats: Repertoires were obtained solely post-peak T cell response. A mostly white British donor set with more females was recruited, and clonal diversity was possibly underestimated.

Only in-frame clones appear in the TCRdb table, and some are missing; sequencing was by immunoSEQ multiplex PCR. The sample has some 110,000 clones; 75% to 90% are singletons. The ends were cut back, 3 bases at V and 1 base at J, with 13 bases in the middle. This CDR3 has 16 amino acids. Germline CDR1 is LNHDA and CDR2 is SQIVND (reference sequence). Notes on this clone: Its target is unknown.

The clonotype was recovered from an adult who received the AZD1222 COVID-19 vaccine. The V and J genes are TRBV19 and TRBJ2-4; D may be TRBD1 or TRBD2 (7 bases each). The source material was peripheral blood, sampled 28 days after the second AZD1222 dose. The CDR3, as DNA: TGTGCCAGTAGTATCGGGCAGGGGGGGGCCAAAAACATTCAGTACTTC. Its protein is CASSIGQGGAKNIQYF.